Included here is one T cell receptor beta chain sequence, with context. The antigen it binds to is not known. Base qualities are not recorded, but no much larger clone differs from it by a single base. V and J are truncated by 6 bases and 6 bases respectively, leaving an intervening sequence of 14 bases. The germline V gene gives CDR1 as MNHEY and CDR2 as SVGEGT. From the cysteine through the phenylalanine, the CDR3 covers 14 amino acids. CDR3 DNA only is kept here, 42 bases in frame from base 1. PBMCs were isolated by Ficoll-Paque density gradient centrifugation. The data derive from a study of T-cell memory formation after mild COVID-19 (dated by TCRdb to 2020 to 2023). Turning to the overall study: Most TCR sequence clusters were specific to one of the two donors. Two young, previously healthy adult volunteers made up the cohort, one male and one female. T-cell clones expanding and contracting after mild COVID-19 in two donors were tracked by longitudinal TCRalpha and TCRbeta repertoire sequencing.

General findings and caveats noted by the study authors: Only two mild cases were covered by the study, and larger cohorts that include severe cases with pre-infection samples were considered necessary. Clones that contracted from day 15 to 85 showed balanced CD4/CD8 phenotypes, whereas a second wave of clones that expanded from day 15 to 37 leaned towards CD4+. Some responding clones were detected in pre-infection memory, which suggested that pre-existing cross-reactive memory T cells had joined the SARS-CoV-2 response. Contracting CD4+ clones turned up mainly in the CM and EM memory subsets, whereas EMRA was where CD8+ clones were enriched. SARS-CoV-2 specificity was not confirmed for the second-wave clones peaking on day 37.

These reads were obtained on an Illumina NovaSeq 6000. TCRalpha and TCRbeta cDNA libraries were constructed by 5'RACE with constant-segment primers, with sample barcodes and unique molecular identifiers being introduced. RNA was extracted from every sample with Trizol reagent. The libraries were amplified in two PCR steps, and the second step added a second sample barcode and Illumina TruSeq adapters. Libraries were sequenced on an Illumina NovaSeq with 2 x 150 bp paired-end reads. In the source study's methods: Demultiplexing of reads and collapsing into UMI-guided consensus sequences were performed with migec v1.2.7. With mixcr v2.1.11, UMI consensuses were aligned to TRA and TRB V and J templates and assembled into clonotypes. A clonotype was counted as expanded or contracted only if both edgeR and NoisET called the change significant, with noise models trained on biological replicates. For edgeR calls, a false discovery rate-adjusted p below 0.01 and a log2 fold-change threshold of 1 were applied. PCA with hierarchical clustering of max-normalized trajectories of the 1000 most abundant clonotypes was used as exploratory dynamics analysis. Each responding clone was given a CD4 or CD8 phenotype based on the CD4+ and CD8+ repertoires, which had been sequenced separately. The public sequencing data were trimmed at Q25 with fastp and processed into clonotypes with MiXCR by TCRdb, which kept only in-frame beta chains. Each CDR3 protein gets just one entry, which takes the most common genes and DNA from the rows behind it. The authors' filters were not applied to this entry. For this sample the table gives 250,000 or so distinct CDR3 sequences, of which roughly 18% were detected only once. Approximately 22% of the sample is held by the ten biggest clonotypes.

The sequence was collected from a man aged 18 to 35 who had mild COVID-19 (a few samples of this study predate the infection). The sample titles of this study are shuffled in the database, so cell type and time point are left out; the donor was told from shared clones. The receptor chain draws on TRBV6-2 or TRBV6-3 and TRBJ2-2, with a weak D call of TRBD2 (7 bases match). Material for sequencing was PBMCs or a T cell subset sorted from them (not recorded which). The DNA is as follows: TGTGCCAGCAGCCCCAACGGGGGGCCCGGGGAGCTGTTTTTT. It is translated as CASSPNGGPGELFF.